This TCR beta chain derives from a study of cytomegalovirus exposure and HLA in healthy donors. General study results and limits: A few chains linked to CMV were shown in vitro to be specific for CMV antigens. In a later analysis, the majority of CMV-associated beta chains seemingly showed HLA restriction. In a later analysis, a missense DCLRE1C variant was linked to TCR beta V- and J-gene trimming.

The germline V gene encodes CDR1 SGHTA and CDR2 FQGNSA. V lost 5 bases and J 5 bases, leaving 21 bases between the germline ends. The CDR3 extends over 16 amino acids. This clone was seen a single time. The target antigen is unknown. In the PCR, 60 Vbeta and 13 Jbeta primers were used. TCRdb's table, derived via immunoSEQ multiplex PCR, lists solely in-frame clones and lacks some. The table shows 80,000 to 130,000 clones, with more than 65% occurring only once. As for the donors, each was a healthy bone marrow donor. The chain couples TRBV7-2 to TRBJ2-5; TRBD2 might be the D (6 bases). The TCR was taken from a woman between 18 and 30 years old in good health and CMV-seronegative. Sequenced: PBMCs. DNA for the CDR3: TGTGCCAGCAGCCCCCAGACTAGTGGGACGTGGGAGACCCAGTACTTC. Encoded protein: CASSPQTSGTWETQYF. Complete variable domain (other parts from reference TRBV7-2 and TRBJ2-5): GAGVSQSPSNKVTEKGKDVELRCDPISGHTALYWYRQSLGQGLEFLIYFQGNSAPDKSGLPSDRFSAERTGGSVSTLTIQRTQQEDSAVYLCASSPQTSGTWETQYFGPGTRLLVL.